This is a list of T cell receptor beta chains from one sample in a study of T cell repertoires in cytomegalovirus infection. TCRdb itself ran the reads through MiXCR, one entry per CDR3 protein. The sample comprises approximately 700,000 distinct CDR3 sequences, roughly a third of which are singletons, and under 3% rests with the top ten. Sequences were obtained from PBMCs. Receptor source: a human donor in good health (CMV status not recorded). Some clones in this sample may be carry-over from other donors' samples. Each CDR3 is given with its conserved first and last residue. D genes are given only for firm matches. Size values are once, few and many counts, or a class for expanded clones, and some rows have none.

TRBJ1-5 TRBD1 few TRBV4-1 CASSQGTGKNQPQHF TGCGCCAGCAGCCAAGGGACAGGGAAAAATCAGCCCCAGCATTTT
TRBJ2-3 TRBD2 many TRBV7-9 CASSLTTSGSLTDTQYF TGTGCCAGCAGCTTAACCACTAGCGGCAGCCTCACAGATACGCAGTATTTT
TRBJ1-1 NA few TRBV12-5 CASGLDLNTEAFF TGTGCTAGTGGTCTTGACCTGAACACTGAAGCTTTCTTT
TRBJ2-3 NA NA TRBV5-4 CASSYLYTDTQYF TGTGCCAGCAGCTACCTTTACACAGATACGCAGTATTTT
TRBJ1-2 NA few TRBV2 CASTPLNSHNYGYTF TGTGCCAGCACCCCCCTCAACAGTCATAACTATGGCTACACCTTC
TRBJ2-7 NA few TRBV6-1 CASRSGGLAYEQYF TGTGCCAGCAGGTCGGGTGGCCTGGCCTACGAGCAGTACTTC
TRBJ2-7 TRBD2 NA TRBV7-4 CASSSRNSGGAFGHEQYF TGTGCCAGCAGCTCCAGGAATAGCGGGGGGGCGTTTGGCCACGAGCAGTACTTC
TRBJ2-7 NA NA TRBV12-3/TRBV12-4 CASSLVPRGREQYF TGTGCCAGCAGTTTAGTTCCCCGGGGGAGGGAGCAGTACTTC
TRBJ1-5 NA NA TRBV13 CASSSGAQGNQPQHF TGTGCCAGCAGCTCGGGGGCGCAGGGCAATCAGCCCCAGCATTTT
TRBJ1-6 TRBD1 NA TRBV27 CASSLLGGGQGSPLHF TGTGCCAGCAGTTTACTGGGGGGGGGACAGGGGTCACCCCTCCACTTT
TRBJ1-1 NA few TRBV19 CASSPRDQSPIEAFF TGTGCCAGTAGTCCTAGGGACCAGAGTCCTATTGAAGCTTTCTTT
TRBJ2-7 TRBD1 once TRBV29-1 CSVETNRDRRTYEQYF TGCAGCGTTGAGACCAACCGGGACAGACGAACCTACGAGCAGTACTTC
TRBJ2-1 NA few TRBV7-2 CASSLAAGSHNEQFF TGTGCCAGCAGCTTAGCAGCAGGGTCCCACAATGAGCAGTTCTTC
TRBJ1-2 NA few TRBV6-1 CASSEQGSGYGYTF TGTGCCAGCAGTGAACAGGGGAGCGGCTATGGCTACACCTTC
TRBJ2-7 NA NA TRBV6-2/TRBV6-3 CASSYDIGGSSYEQYF TGTGCCAGCAGTTATGATATCGGGGGAAGCTCCTACGAGCAGTACTTC
TRBJ1-5 NA NA TRBV27 CASSPATGRSNQPQHF TGTGCCAGCAGTCCGGCGACAGGTCGCAGCAATCAGCCCCAGCATTTT
TRBJ2-7 TRBD1 many TRBV6-2/TRBV6-3 CASSYGTGGRYEQYF TGTGCCAGCAGTTACGGCACAGGGGGTCGCTACGAGCAGTACTTC
TRBJ2-7 NA NA TRBV6-2/TRBV6-3 CASSYRTATGPAEQYF TGTGCCAGCAGTTATCGCACGGCTACGGGGCCCGCCGAGCAGTACTTC
TRBJ1-5 TRBD1 few TRBV28 CASSQQGALGQPQHF TGTGCCAGCAGTCAACAGGGGGCGCTGGGGCAGCCCCAGCATTTT
TRBJ2-1 TRBD2 NA TRBV6-1 CAKSLADYNEQFF TGTGCCAAGTCCCTAGCGGACTACAATGAGCAGTTCTTC
TRBJ1-1 NA NA TRBV7-2 CASSAWTGNTEAFF TGTGCCAGCAGCGCCTGGACTGGGAACACTGAAGCTTTCTTT
TRBJ2-1 TRBD2 NA TRBV6-6 CSSSYSTSGGTYNEQFF TGTTCCAGCAGTTACTCAACTAGCGGGGGCACCTACAATGAGCAGTTCTTC
TRBJ2-5 NA many TRBV7-8 CASSWTDWEDQETQYF TGTGCCAGCAGCTGGACTGACTGGGAGGACCAAGAGACCCAGTACTTC
TRBJ2-7 NA NA TRBV15 CATSRDPTAYEQYF TGTGCCACCAGCAGAGATCCGACGGCTTACGAGCAGTACTTC
TRBJ1-2 NA NA TRBV7-6 CASSSPLGPEGNYGYTF TGTGCCAGCAGCTCGCCTCTTGGTCCTGAGGGCAACTATGGCTACACCTTC
TRBJ1-2 NA few TRBV28 CASSMTDLYGYTF TGTGCCAGCAGTATGACAGACCTCTATGGCTACACCTTC
TRBJ1-4 NA NA TRBV12-3/TRBV12-4 CASSPTGFWSDNEKLFF TGTGCCAGCAGTCCCACGGGATTCTGGTCGGATAATGAAAAACTGTTTTTT
TRBJ2-1 NA NA TRBV28 CASSLFFTEIYNEQFF TGTGCCAGCAGTTTATTTTTCACGGAAATATACAATGAGCAGTTCTTC
TRBJ2-1 NA NA TRBV7-2 CASSFRQEYYNEHFF TGTGCCAGCAGCTTTAGGCAGGAGTACTACAATGAGCATTTCTTC
TRBJ1-2 NA NA TRBV10-3 CAIRDGGGYGYTF TGTGCCATCAGGGACGGGGGTGGCTATGGCTACACCTTC
TRBJ1-1 NA NA TRBV5-1 CASSSGDGVTEAFF TGCGCCAGCAGCTCAGGGGACGGGGTCACTGAAGCTTTCTTT
TRBJ1-6 NA NA TRBV12-3/TRBV12-4 CASSLDIRNSPLHF TGTGCCAGCAGTCTAGACATACGGAATTCACCCCTCCACTTT
TRBJ2-3 TRBD2 NA TRBV27 CASSSSAGEFSDTQYF TGTGCCAGCAGTTCCAGTGCGGGAGAGTTTTCAGATACGCAGTATTTT
TRBJ1-2 NA NA TRBV12-3/TRBV12-4 CASRGREHYGYTF TGTGCCAGCCGGGGGAGGGAGCACTATGGCTACACCTTC
TRBJ1-6 TRBD1 NA TRBV27 CASSFDSGTAYNSPLHF TGTGCCAGCAGTTTCGACTCCGGGACAGCATATAATTCACCCCTCCACTTT
TRBJ2-6 TRBD1 once TRBV28 CASIKQGVSGANVLTF TGTGCCAGCATCAAACAGGGGGTTTCTGGGGCCAACGTCCTGACTTTC
TRBJ1-5 NA NA TRBV27 CASSFTGMRQPQHF TGTGCCAGCAGTTTTACAGGGATGAGGCAGCCCCAGCATTTT
TRBJ2-7 NA many TRBV27 CASSLYPKGSYEQYF TGTGCCAGCAGTTTATACCCGAAGGGGTCCTACGAGCAGTACTTC
TRBJ1-5 NA NA TRBV20-1 CSARTGGGQPQHF TGCAGTGCTAGAACGGGGGGAGGTCAGCCCCAGCATTTT
TRBJ2-7 NA NA TRBV6-5 CASSYQRAGSYEQYF TGTGCCAGCAGTTACCAGCGGGCGGGATCCTACGAGCAGTACTTC
TRBJ2-1 NA NA TRBV15 CATSSRVQGDNEQFF TGTGCCACCAGCAGCCGAGTACAGGGCGACAATGAGCAGTTCTTC
TRBJ2-3 NA many TRBV7-8 CASSNWDPGLITDTQYF TGTGCCAGCAGCAACTGGGACCCGGGACTCATCACAGATACGCAGTATTTT
TRBJ2-3 TRBD2 NA TRBV27 CASSFLSSGMDTQYF TGTGCCAGCAGTTTTCTTTCTAGCGGGATGGATACGCAGTATTTT
TRBJ1-2 NA NA TRBV6-6 CASSYSGWGIGGYTF TGTGCCAGCAGTTACTCAGGGTGGGGGATAGGTGGCTACACCTTC
TRBJ2-7 NA NA TRBV7-2 CASSPAYYYEQYF TGTGCCAGCAGCCCCGCCTATTACTACGAGCAGTACTTC
TRBJ2-2 NA many TRBV7-6 CASSLNRNTGELFF TGTGCCAGCAGCTTGAATAGAAACACCGGGGAGCTGTTTTTT
TRBJ1-4 NA NA TRBV12-3/TRBV12-4 CASSLAEPGKLFF TGTGCCAGCAGCTTGGCGGAGCCGGGAAAACTGTTTTTT
TRBJ1-3 TRBD1 NA TRBV10-3 CAIRTGAGNTIYF TGTGCCATCAGGACAGGGGCCGGAAACACCATATATTTT
TRBJ2-5 TRBD2 NA TRBV28 CASQRGGLQETQYF TGTGCCAGCCAACGGGGGGGTCTTCAAGAGACCCAGTACTTC
TRBJ2-3 TRBD1 NA TRBV28 CASTPLRGRSTDTQYF TGTGCCAGCACCCCTCTCAGGGGGCGAAGCACAGATACGCAGTATTTT
TRBJ2-3 NA NA TRBV28 CASMSTDTQYF TGTGCCAGCATGAGCACAGATACGCAGTATTTT
TRBJ1-1 NA few TRBV12-3/TRBV12-4 CASIGGYGAEAFF TGTGCCAGCATAGGGGGTTACGGCGCTGAAGCTTTCTTT
TRBJ2-6 NA NA TRBV10-3 CAASTGANVLTF TGTGCCGCTTCTACTGGGGCCAACGTCCTGACTTTC
TRBJ2-7 NA NA TRBV7-9 CASSFTGNPYEQYF TGTGCTAGCAGCTTTACAGGGAACCCCTACGAGCAGTACTTC
TRBJ1-1 TRBD1 NA TRBV5-1 CASSTGQVRITEAFF TGCGCCAGCAGCACCGGACAGGTAAGGATCACTGAAGCTTTCTTT
TRBJ2-5 TRBD1 NA TRBV29-1 CSVVPRDRARETQYF TGCAGCGTCGTCCCCCGGGACAGGGCTAGGGAGACCCAGTACTTC
TRBJ2-1 TRBD1 NA TRBV18 CASSRTGGRGSYNEQFF TGTGCCAGCTCACGGACAGGGGGTAGGGGTTCCTACAATGAGCAGTTCTTC
TRBJ2-1 TRBD2 NA TRBV5-5 CASSLEIIAGGRRNEQFF TGTGCCAGCAGCTTGGAAATCATAGCGGGAGGGAGAAGGAATGAGCAGTTCTTC
TRBJ1-1 TRBD1 NA TRBV12-3/TRBV12-4 CASSLGQGVAEALF TGTGCCAGCAGTTTAGGACAGGGAGTCGCTGAAGCTTTGTTT
TRBJ2-7 NA NA TRBV20-1 CSARKDASHYEQYF TGCAGTGCTAGAAAAGACGCGTCACACTACGAGCAGTACTTC